This TCR beta chain was profiled in a study of T cells in Graves' hyperthyroidism and ophthalmopathy. The study, taken as a whole, reports: Most expanded thyroid clonotypes above 0.001 recurred in blood.

Using RNA transcripts as the source, TCR beta CDR3 regions were amplified. First-round RT-PCR of the TCR CDR3 relied on the HTBI primer set. Each CDR3 protein gets one entry after TCRdb re-called the multiplex PCR reads with MiXCR. This sample has fewer than 900,000 distinct CDR3 sequences, with about 17% found just once. This CDR3 has 13 residues. Trimming cost V 6 bases and J 1 base, with 7 bases left between them. The V gene's germline CDR1 is SEHNR and CDR2 FQNEAQ (reference sequence). Patients aged 18 to 65 had newly diagnosed hyperthyroidism lasting under 2 months. Exclusion followed for patients with uncontrolled infection, other autoimmune disease, pregnancy or lactation. Before ophthalmopathy appeared, progressors gave blood at initial hyperthyroidism diagnosis. As concerns this clonotype: Its antigen is currently unknown.

The specimen was blood. This clonotype originated in a woman between 50 and 59 years old with Graves' hyperthyroidism that later progressed to Graves' ophthalmopathy. This chain connects TRBV7-9 to TRBJ1-5; D not certain. The CDR3 protein is CASSKGSNQPQHF. The CDR3 coding sequence is TGTGCCAGCAGTAAAGGGAGCAATCAGCCCCAGCATTTT.